Below, 2 T cell receptor beta chains from the same sample are listed, as sequenced in a study of tumor and adjacent non-tumor tissue in lung cancer. Three rounds of nested PCR, following a modified ARM-PCR protocol, produced the TCRbeta library. A single record per CDR3 protein comes from TCRdb applying MiXCR to the multiplex PCR reads. This sample has over 80,000 distinct CDR3 sequences, with more than 80% found just once. The template was RNA from unsorted bulk tissue. More than 3 cm separated this lung sample from the edge of the tumor. The sequenced sample consisted of distant non-tumor lung tissue. These receptors originate from a man aged 55 to 69 with small cell lung cancer.

The chain combines TRBV11-2 with TRBJ2-2; 9 positions match TRBD1. CDR3 length: 15 residues. The J segment lost 13 bases and the V segment lost 2 bases, leaving 11 bases of the junction unmatched. The germline gives CDR1 SGHAT, CDR2 FQNNGV. DNA for the CDR3: TGTGCCAGCAGCTTACGGACAGGGGACACCGAGGGGCTGTTTTTT. Translation gives CASSLRTGDTEGLFF.

By share of the sample, this clonotype is medium-sized. The chain is built from TRBV28 and TRBJ1-1; tentatively, D is TRBD1 (6 bases). This CDR3 has 14 amino acids. Trimming took 1 base from V and 7 from J, leaving 13 bases between them. Germline lookup yields CDR1 MDHEN and CDR2 SYDVKM. The CDR3 sequence: CASSLLKGGVEAFF. CDR3 in DNA: TGTGCCAGCAGTTTATTAAAGGGGGGGGTTGAAGCTTTCTTT.